Reported below is one T cell receptor (beta chain). Profiled with immunoSEQ multiplex PCR; TCRdb holds only in-frame clones, not every one. This table has approximately 150,000 clones, 90% to 95% appearing once. The germline V gene has CDR1 SGHAT and CDR2 FQNNGV. The CDR3 has 15 residues. Unmatched junction bases numbered 8, after V lost 4 bases and J lost 3 bases. The entry originates in a study of control samples from healthy donors and cancer patients. Sequencing was carried out using blood. The source of this sequence is a man aged 18 to 35 in good health. V is TRBV11-2 and J is TRBJ2-7, with 8 bases matching TRBD1. The DNA for the CDR3 is TGTGCCAGCAGCTCCTACAGGGGGTTAGTCTACGAGCAGTACTTC. As protein: CASSSYRGLVYEQYF. Using reference TRBV11-2 and TRBJ2-7 for the parts outside the CDR3, the full variable domain is EAGVAQSPRYKIIEKRQSVAFWCNPISGHATLYWYQQILGQGPKLLIQFQNNGVVDDSQLPKDRFSAERLKGVDSTLKIQPAKLEDSAVYLCASSSYRGLVYEQYFGPGTRLTVT.